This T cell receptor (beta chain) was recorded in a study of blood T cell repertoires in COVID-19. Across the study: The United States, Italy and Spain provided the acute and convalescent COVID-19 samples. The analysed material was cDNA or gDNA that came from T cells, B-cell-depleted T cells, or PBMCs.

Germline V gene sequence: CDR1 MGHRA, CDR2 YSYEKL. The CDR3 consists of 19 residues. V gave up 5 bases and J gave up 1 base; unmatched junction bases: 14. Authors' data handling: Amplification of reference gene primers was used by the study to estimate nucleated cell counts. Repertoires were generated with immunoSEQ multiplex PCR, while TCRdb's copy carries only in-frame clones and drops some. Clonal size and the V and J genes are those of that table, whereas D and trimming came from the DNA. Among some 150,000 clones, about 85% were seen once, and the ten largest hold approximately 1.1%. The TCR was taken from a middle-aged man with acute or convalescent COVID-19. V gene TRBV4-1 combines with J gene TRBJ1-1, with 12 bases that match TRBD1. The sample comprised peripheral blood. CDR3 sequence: CASSFSPSGQGARNTEAFF. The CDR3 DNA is TGCGCCAGCAGCTTTTCCCCCTCGGGACAGGGGGCAAGGAACACTGAAGCTTTCTTT.